This TCR beta chain was identified in a study of OX40 agonist ivuxolimab in advanced cancers. Germline V gene lookup returns CDR1 SGHRS and CDR2 YFSETQ. CDR3 length: 15 amino acids. Clones were read by immunoSEQ multiplex PCR, and TCRdb kept only the in-frame ones, dropping some. This sample has 83,000 or so clones, with around 84% found just once. This chain links TRBV5-1 with TRBJ2-5; 9 bases align to TRBD2. The J call may be mistaken, given a closer DNA end match to TRBJ2-7. This TCR was recovered from an adult with an advanced solid tumor such as melanoma, head and neck, liver or kidney cancer. The sample was CD4+ or CD8+ T cells sorted from blood, taken in a trial of the OX40 agonist ivuxolimab. This chain's CDR3 is CASSTPSGGPHEQYF. DNA for the CDR3: TGCGCCAGCAGCACCCCCAGCGGGGGGCCCCACGAGCAGTACTTC.